A single sample gave rise to the 22 T cell receptor beta chains below, sequenced in a study of patients and donors after allogeneic stem cell transplantation. TCRdb reanalysed the RT-PCR reads using MiXCR and keeps one entry per CDR3 protein. The sample lists about 400,000 distinct CDR3 sequences, around 15% occurring once. The sample was blood, either unsorted or a sorted T cell fraction (not recorded which). Receptor source: a human donor who was either an allogeneic HSCT recipient or a stem cell or donor lymphocyte infusion donor (not recorded which). It is not recorded whose cells these are; they may come from a transplant donor.

The table lists this clonotype with a few counts. The chain combines TRBV18 with TRBJ2-1; no reliable D call. The CDR3 totals 14 residues. The germline gives CDR1 KGHSH, CDR2 LQKENI. V was trimmed by 1 base and J by 7 bases, leaving 11 bases between them. The CDR3 DNA follows: TGTGCCAGCTCACCACTCGCCCATTGGAATGAGCAGTTCTTC. Translating gives CASSPLAHWNEQFF.

This clonotype was picked up a small number of times. This rearrangement joins TRBV7-2 to TRBJ2-2; 8 bases agree with TRBD2. CDR3 length: 16 residues. V lost 3 bases, J lost 0 bases, and 3 bases stayed unmatched. CDR1 and CDR2 from the germline V gene are SGHTA and FQGNSA. Written as DNA, the CDR3 is TGTGCCAGCAGCTTCCGTAGCGGGACGAACACCGGGGAGCTGTTTTTT. Translation gives CASSFRSGTNTGELFF.

The chain recombines TRBV12-3 or TRBV12-4 with TRBJ1-2; D is ambiguous. The CDR3 spans 13 residues. V was trimmed by 6 bases and J by 0 bases, leaving 8 bases between them. CDR3 DNA: TGTGCCAGCAGCCAAATCGCTAACTATGGCTACACCTTC. It translates to CASSQIANYGYTF.

The table lists this clonotype with a few counts. The rearrangement joins TRBV12-3 or TRBV12-4 to TRBJ1-5, with D unclear. The CDR3 totals 16 residues. Deletions cut 6 bases from V and 3 bases from J, with 18 bases between. This CDR3 is CASSPQAPGNNQPQHF. The CDR3 DNA reads TGTGCCAGCAGCCCCCAGGCCCCAGGAAACAATCAGCCCCAGCATTTT.

The table lists this clonotype with a few counts. The chain links TRBV20-1 to TRBJ2-4, with D perhaps given as TRBD1 or TRBD2 (5 bases each). The germline CDR1 and CDR2 sequences are DFQATT and SNEGSKA (reference sequence). This CDR3 is 13 amino acids long. With 3 bases removed from V and 7 bases from J, the gap between germline ends came to 13 bases. As DNA, the CDR3 is TGCAGTGCTAGGGGGATGGGGGTCAACATTCAGTACTTC. Amino acids: CSARGMGVNIQYF.

This clonotype showed up many times. The chain recombines TRBV4-3 with TRBJ1-1, with D unresolved. Deletions cut 0 bases from V and 3 bases from J, with 8 bases between. The CDR3 runs 14 residues. Germline loops: CDR1 LGHNA, CDR2 YSLEER. The CDR3 DNA reads as TGCGCCAGCAGCCAAGATCGACGCCACACTGAAGCTTTCTTT. Its protein product is CASSQDRRHTEAFF.

Only a few counts were recorded for this clonotype. The gene calls are TRBV6-5 and TRBJ1-3; TRBD1 matches at 12 bases. CDR1 MNHEY and CDR2 SVGAGI come from the germline V gene. The trim removed 4 bases at V and 4 bases at J, leaving 8 bases unmatched. The CDR3 consists of 17 residues. The CDR3 nucleotides are TGTGCCAGCAGTTTCCCGGGACAGGGGGCTCGCGGAAACACCATATATTTT. It translates to CASSFPGQGARGNTIYF.

The rearrangement links TRBV12-3 or TRBV12-4 to TRBJ2-1, with a weak D call TRBD2 (6 bases). The CDR3 length is 14 residues. Trimming shortened V by 5 bases and J by 4 bases, and 12 bases separated the two germline ends. CDR3 residues: CASSPRTKYNEQFF. The CDR3 DNA follows: TGTGCCAGCAGTCCTCGGACTAAGTACAATGAGCAGTTCTTC.

The V call is TRBV20-1, the J call TRBJ2-1, with no clear D. The CDR3 consists of 15 residues. CDR1 and CDR2 from the germline V gene are DFQATT and SNEGSKA (reference sequence). V gave up 0 bases and J gave up 10 bases, with 19 bases separating them. The CDR3 spells CSARDPTQSANEQFF. The DNA of the CDR3 is TGCAGTGCTAGAGATCCAACTCAATCGGCGAACGAGCAGTTCTTC.

Ten or more counts support this clonotype. The chain has TRBV7-3 and TRBJ1-2; D perhaps matches TRBD1 (5 bases). Trimming took 5 bases from V and 3 from J, leaving 13 bases between them. The CDR3 runs 14 residues. Germline assignment: CDR1 SGHTA and CDR2 FQGTGA. CDR3 sequence reads: CASSPGGDHYGYTF. In DNA form, the CDR3 reads TGTGCCAGCAGCCCAGGCGGGGACCACTATGGCTACACCTTC. The variable domain in full, with the rest retrieved from reference TRBV7-3 and TRBJ1-2, is GAGVSQTPSNKVTEKGKYVELRCDPISGHTALYWYRQSLGQGPEFLIYFQGTGAADDSGLPNDRFFAVRPEGSVSTLKIQRTERGDSAVYLCASSPGGDHYGYTFGSGTRLTVV.

The chain recombines TRBV6-1 with TRBJ2-7; 10 bases are a match to TRBD2. CDR3 length equals 16 residues. CDR1 and CDR2 (germline): MNHNS, SASEGT. The ends lost 6 bases at V and 0 bases at J; junction bases unmatched: 8. The DNA of the CDR3 is TGTGCCAGCAGGGATACTAGCGGGAAGGTCTCCTACGAGCAGTACTTC. The encoded protein is CASRDTSGKVSYEQYF.

This clonotype came up a few times. The chain has TRBV7-3 and TRBJ1-2; 8 bases are shared with TRBD1. The trim removed 0 bases at V and 4 bases at J, leaving 10 bases unmatched. The length of the CDR3 is 17 residues. Per the germline V gene, CDR1 is SGHTA and CDR2 is FQGTGA. The CDR3 reads CASSLTGQGAPGYGYTF. The DNA for the CDR3 is TGTGCCAGCAGCTTAACTGGCCAGGGGGCGCCCGGCTATGGCTACACCTTC. The full variable domain, in which reference TRBV7-3 and TRBJ1-2 provide the parts outside the CDR3, is GAGVSQTPSNKVTEKGKYVELRCDPISGHTALYWYRQSLGQGPEFLIYFQGTGAADDSGLPNDRFFAVRPEGSVSTLKIQRTERGDSAVYLCASSLTGQGAPGYGYTFGSGTRLTVV.

CDR3 DNA: TGTGCCAGTAGTAACTGGAGCTCCTACAATGAGCAGTTCTTC. Its protein product is CASSNWSSYNEQFF. V and J are TRBV19 and TRBJ2-1; D gene unclear. Germline V gene sequence: CDR1 LNHDA, CDR2 SQIVND (reference sequence). V was pared by 4 bases and J by 0 bases, with 7 bases between. CDR3 length: 14 residues.

The CDR3 coding sequence is TGCGCCAGCAGCCAAGAACCGCGACAGGGCTACGAGCAGTACTTC. As protein: CASSQEPRQGYEQYF. The chain couples TRBV4-1 to TRBJ2-7, with 7 nucleotides matching TRBD1. Germline V gene lookup returns CDR1 MGHRA and CDR2 YSYEKL. After removal of 0 bases from V and 3 bases from J, the junction contained 5 bases not matched to a gene. CDR3 length: 15 amino acids.

This chain connects TRBV4-1 to TRBJ2-5, with D tentatively TRBD2 (5 bases). The V end was cut by 5 bases, the J end by 7 bases, with 20 bases between. Germline CDR1 reads MGHRA; CDR2 reads YSYEKL. This CDR3 region has 15 residues. The CDR3 region has the DNA TGCGCCAGCAGCGGGAAGAGGGTTGGGGTGGGGACCCAGTACTTC. Encoded protein: CASSGKRVGVGTQYF.

This clonotype has more than one count but fewer than ten. The chain carries TRBV6-5 and TRBJ1-6; D perhaps matches TRBD1 (6 bases). Germline CDR1 MNHEY, CDR2 SVGAGI. This CDR3 is built from 19 residues. The V and J ends lost 0 bases and 12 bases respectively, with 27 bases between them. Written as DNA, the CDR3 is TGTGCCAGCAGTTACTCCTTCTTCTCGAGGACAGCCTCGGCTCTACCCCTCCACTTT. Translating it yields CASSYSFFSRTASALPLHF.

The genes are TRBV7-6 and TRBJ2-6, with 10 bases that match TRBD2. Germline-derived CDR1 and CDR2 are SGHVS and FNYEAQ. The CDR3 length is 18 residues. J lost 0 bases, V lost 6 bases, and 8 bases had no gene match. The CDR3 sequence: CASSLLAGGISGANVLTF. CDR3 in DNA: TGTGCCAGCAGTTTGTTAGCGGGAGGTATCTCTGGGGCCAACGTCCTGACTTTC.

This clonotype has only a few counts. The rearrangement joins TRBV6-1 to TRBJ2-1, with D possibly matching TRBD1 (6 bases). The V gene's germline CDR1 is MNHNS and CDR2 SASEGT. Trimming pared 4 bases from V and 7 bases from J, leaving 20 bases between. The CDR3 covers 16 residues. The CDR3 region has the DNA TGTGCCAGCAGTGGCCTTGGTGGGGGACATTGGAATGAGCAGTTCTTC. It is translated as CASSGLGGGHWNEQFF.

The CDR3 sequence: CASSPDWNTGELFF. As DNA, the CDR3 is TGTGCCAGCAGCCCTGACTGGAACACCGGGGAGCTGTTTTTT. The V gene is TRBV7-9, the J gene TRBJ2-2; no clear D. Trimming removed 5 bases from V and 1 base from J, with 8 bases in between. The CDR3 contains 14 residues. The V gene's germline CDR1 is SEHNR and CDR2 FQNEAQ (reference sequence).

This chain links TRBV28 with TRBJ2-2; D is perhaps TRBD2 (5 bases). Germline lookup yields CDR1 MDHEN and CDR2 SYDVKM. The length of the CDR3 is 16 residues. Trimming took off 6 bases at V and 0 bases at J, with 14 bases between the two ends. CDR3 sequence: CASRPVLGTNTGELFF. The DNA of the CDR3 is TGTGCCAGCAGGCCGGTACTAGGAACGAACACCGGGGAGCTGTTTTTT.

V usage is TRBV20-1 and J usage is TRBJ2-1; 8 bases line up with TRBD2. The CDR3 consists of 12 residues. Trimming took 6 bases from V and 10 from J; bases not matched to a gene: 8. CDR1 and CDR2 from the germline V gene are DFQATT and SNEGSKA (reference sequence). CDR3 nucleotide sequence: TGCAGTGCGCGACGGGGGGGCCAGGAGCAGTTCTTC. It yields the protein CSARRGGQEQFF.

Regarding this clonotype: One base away lies a much larger clone, so this may be a sequencing read error. The chain uses TRBV4-1 and TRBJ2-1; 7 nucleotides agree with TRBD1. Unmatched junction bases numbered 15, after V lost 3 bases and J lost 4 bases. Germline-derived CDR1 and CDR2 are MGHRA and YSYEKL. The CDR3 runs to 18 residues. The CDR3 protein is CASSQRLPEQGTYNEQFF. The CDR3 DNA is TGCGCCAGCAGCCAGCGCCTTCCGGAACAGGGGACGTACAATGAGCAGTTCTTC.